This T cell receptor (beta chain) is drawn from a study of shared clonotypes between healthy human individuals. Study-level points and caveats: About 5% of naive CD4 clonotypes were shared across several donors. It was expected that sequencing depth would affect clonotype sharing among donors.

CD45RO-negative cells were positively selected for CCR7, leaving out terminally differentiated effector memory CD45RA+ cells. The V gene's germline CDR1 is MGHRA and CDR2 YSYEKL. V was trimmed by 5 bases and J by 0 bases, leaving 13 bases between them. CDR3 length: 15 residues. Genomic DNA from each subset was divided evenly over several immunoSEQ plates. The protocol was immunoSEQ multiplex PCR, while the TCRdb copy is restricted to in-frame clones and leaves out a portion. The sample lists around 2,000,000 clones; approximately 94% were seen once. Comment on this clone: Its cognate antigen is unknown.

The rearrangement joins TRBV4-1 to TRBJ1-1; the D gene is possibly TRBD1 (5 bases). Sequenced sample: naive CD8+ T cells sorted from blood. This receptor was obtained from a man aged 18 to 30 in good health. The CDR3, as DNA: TGCGCCAGCAGCTCAGGGCCCTCCATGAACACTGAAGCTTTCTTT. Its protein is CASSSGPSMNTEAFF.